This TCR beta chain was documented in a study of cytomegalovirus exposure and HLA in healthy donors. Primers: 60 Vbeta forward and 13 Jbeta reverse. The repertoire was sequenced with immunoSEQ multiplex PCR; TCRdb's copy has only in-frame clones and lacks some. Of roughly 200,000 clones in the sample, around 80% were seen once. This CDR3 has 13 residues. From germline, CDR1 is LGHNA and CDR2 YNFKEQ. V lost 6 bases to trimming and J lost 4 bases; unmatched junction nucleotides: 5. This TCR derives from a woman in her thirties in good health and CMV-seropositive. The chain employs TRBV4-2 and TRBJ1-2; 7 nucleotides match TRBD1. Source material: PBMCs. The chain's CDR3 is CASRPGTAYGYTF. In nucleotides, the CDR3 is TGTGCCAGCAGACCTGGGACAGCCTATGGCTACACCTTC.